This section outlines one T cell receptor (beta chain) sequence together with its context. Its antigen is not identified. The data derive from a study of graft-versus-host responses after intestinal transplantation. Using immunoSEQ multiplex PCR, the repertoire was profiled, and TCRdb retains in-frame clones only, with some absent. The table has 50,000 to 60,000 clones, over 90% seen once. The starting material was unstimulated CD4+ T cells sorted from spleen or lymph node cells, obtained before transplant. The sequence was obtained from a human donor who was the organ donor for an intestinal transplant.

CDR3: CSVEGDRGVPGELFF. CDR3 nucleotide sequence: TGCAGCGTTGAAGGGGACAGGGGTGTACCCGGGGAGCTGTTTTTT. This chain uses TRBV29-1 with TRBJ2-2, with TRBD1 matching over 10 bases. This CDR3 has 15 residues. Germline V gene lookup returns CDR1 SQVTM and CDR2 ANQGSEA. The trim removed 1 base at V and 6 bases at J, leaving 5 bases unmatched.